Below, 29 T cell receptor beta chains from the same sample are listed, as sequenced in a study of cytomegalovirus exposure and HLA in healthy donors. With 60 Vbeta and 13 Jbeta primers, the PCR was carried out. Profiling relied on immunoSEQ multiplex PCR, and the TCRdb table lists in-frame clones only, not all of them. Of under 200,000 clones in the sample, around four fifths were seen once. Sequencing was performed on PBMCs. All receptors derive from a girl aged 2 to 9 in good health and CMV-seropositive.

In DNA form, the CDR3 reads TGTGCCAGCTCACCGGCAAACACTGAAGCTTTCTTT. Encoded protein: CASSPANTEAFF. The rearrangement joins TRBV18 to TRBJ1-1; D is unresolved. Germline CDR1 is KGHSH and CDR2 is LQKENI. The V and J ends lost 3 bases and 2 bases respectively, with 4 bases between them. The CDR3 runs to 12 residues.

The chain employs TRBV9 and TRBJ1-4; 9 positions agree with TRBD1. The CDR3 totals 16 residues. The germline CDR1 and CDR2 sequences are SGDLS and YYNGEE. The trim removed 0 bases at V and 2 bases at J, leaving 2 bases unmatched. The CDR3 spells CASSVGDRATNEKLFF. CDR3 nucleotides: TGTGCCAGCAGCGTAGGGGACAGGGCGACTAATGAAAAACTGTTTTTT.

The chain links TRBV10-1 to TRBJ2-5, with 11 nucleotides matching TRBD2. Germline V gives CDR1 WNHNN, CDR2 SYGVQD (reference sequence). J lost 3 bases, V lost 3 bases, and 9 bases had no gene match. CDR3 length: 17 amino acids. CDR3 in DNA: TGCGCCAGCAGTGATGGGAAACTAGCGGGAGAGGAAGAGACCCAGTACTTC. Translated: CASSDGKLAGEEETQYF.

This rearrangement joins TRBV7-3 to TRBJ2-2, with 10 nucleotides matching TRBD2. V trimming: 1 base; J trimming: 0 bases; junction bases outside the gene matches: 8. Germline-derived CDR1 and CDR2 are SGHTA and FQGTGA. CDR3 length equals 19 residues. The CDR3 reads CASSLMASGSLANTGELFF. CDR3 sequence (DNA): TGTGCCAGCAGCTTAATGGCTAGCGGGAGCCTCGCGAACACCGGGGAGCTGTTTTTT.

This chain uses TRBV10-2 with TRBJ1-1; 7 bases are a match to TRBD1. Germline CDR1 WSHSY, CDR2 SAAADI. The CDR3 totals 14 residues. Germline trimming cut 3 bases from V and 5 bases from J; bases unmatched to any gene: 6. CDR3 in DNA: TGCGCCAGCAGTGACCCGGGACAGTGGACTGAAGCTTTCTTT. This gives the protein CASSDPGQWTEAFF.

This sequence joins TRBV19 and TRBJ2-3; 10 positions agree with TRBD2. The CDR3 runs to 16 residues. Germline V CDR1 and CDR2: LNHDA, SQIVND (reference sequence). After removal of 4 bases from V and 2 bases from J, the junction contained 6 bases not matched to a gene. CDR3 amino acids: CASSTGTSVDTDTQYF. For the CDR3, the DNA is TGTGCCAGTAGTACCGGGACTAGCGTTGACACAGATACGCAGTATTTT.

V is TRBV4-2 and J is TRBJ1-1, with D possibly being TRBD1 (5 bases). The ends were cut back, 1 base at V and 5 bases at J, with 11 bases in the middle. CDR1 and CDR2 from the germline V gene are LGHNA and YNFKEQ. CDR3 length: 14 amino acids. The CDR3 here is CASSQGTGETEAFF. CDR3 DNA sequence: TGTGCCAGCAGCCAAGGTACGGGGGAGACTGAAGCTTTCTTT.

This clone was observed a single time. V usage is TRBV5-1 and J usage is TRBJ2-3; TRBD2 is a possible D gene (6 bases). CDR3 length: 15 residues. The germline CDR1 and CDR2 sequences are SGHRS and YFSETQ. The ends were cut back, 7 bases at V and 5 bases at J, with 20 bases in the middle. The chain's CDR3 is CASGPGGTDLDTQYF. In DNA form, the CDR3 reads TGCGCCAGCGGCCCGGGCGGGACCGACCTAGATACGCAGTATTTT.

CDR3 region: CASSTRQAETQYF. The CDR3 DNA sequence: TGTGCCAGTAGTACCCGACAGGCGGAGACCCAGTACTTC. The chain recombines TRBV19 with TRBJ2-5; D possibly corresponds to TRBD1 (6 bases). The V end lost 4 bases, the J end lost 5 bases, and 11 bases lay between the germline ends. Germline values: CDR1 LNHDA, CDR2 SQIVND (reference sequence). The CDR3 is 13 amino acids.

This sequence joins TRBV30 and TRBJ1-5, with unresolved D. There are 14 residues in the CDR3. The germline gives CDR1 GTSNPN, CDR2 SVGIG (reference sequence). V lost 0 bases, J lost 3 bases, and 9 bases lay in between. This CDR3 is CAWSVLGYNQPQHF. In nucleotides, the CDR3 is TGTGCCTGGAGTGTACTGGGCTACAATCAGCCCCAGCATTTT.

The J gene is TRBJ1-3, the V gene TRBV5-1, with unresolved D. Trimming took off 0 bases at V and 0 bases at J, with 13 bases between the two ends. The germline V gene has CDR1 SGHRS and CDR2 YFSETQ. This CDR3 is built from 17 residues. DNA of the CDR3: TGCGCCAGCAGCTTGGGACAAATCCACCTCTCTGGAAACACCATATATTTT. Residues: CASSLGQIHLSGNTIYF.

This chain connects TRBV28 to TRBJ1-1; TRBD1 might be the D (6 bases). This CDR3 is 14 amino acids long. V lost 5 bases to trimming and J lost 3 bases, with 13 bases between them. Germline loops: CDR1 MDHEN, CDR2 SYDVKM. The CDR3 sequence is CASSPQGRDTEAFF. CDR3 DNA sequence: TGTGCCAGCAGTCCCCAGGGGCGGGACACTGAAGCTTTCTTT. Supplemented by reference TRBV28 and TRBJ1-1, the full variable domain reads DVKVTQSSRYLVKRTGEKVFLECVQDMDHENMFWYRQDPGLGLRLIYFSYDVKMKEKGDIPEGYSVSREKKERFSLILESASTNQTSMYLCASSPQGRDTEAFFGQGTRLTVV.

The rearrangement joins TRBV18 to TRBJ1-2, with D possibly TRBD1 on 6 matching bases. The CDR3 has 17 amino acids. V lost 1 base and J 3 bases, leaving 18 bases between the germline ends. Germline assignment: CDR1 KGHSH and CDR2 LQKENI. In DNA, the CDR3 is TGTGCCAGCTCACCACAAAAGGATTTCAGGGGAGACTATGGCTACACCTTC. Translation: CASSPQKDFRGDYGYTF.

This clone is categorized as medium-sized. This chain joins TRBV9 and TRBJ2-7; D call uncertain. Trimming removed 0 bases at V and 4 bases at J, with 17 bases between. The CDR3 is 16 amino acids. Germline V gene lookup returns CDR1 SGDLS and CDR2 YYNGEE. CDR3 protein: CASSVAHRLEDYEQYF. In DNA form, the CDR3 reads TGTGCCAGCAGCGTAGCTCACCGGCTAGAGGATTACGAGCAGTACTTC.

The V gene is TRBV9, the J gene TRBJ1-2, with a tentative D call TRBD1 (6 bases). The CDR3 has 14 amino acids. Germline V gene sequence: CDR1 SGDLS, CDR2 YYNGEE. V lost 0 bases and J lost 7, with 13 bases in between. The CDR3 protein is CASSVEGTGSGYTF. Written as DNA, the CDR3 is TGTGCCAGCAGCGTAGAAGGAACAGGGAGTGGCTACACCTTC. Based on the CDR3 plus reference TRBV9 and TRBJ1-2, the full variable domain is DSGVTQTPKHLITATGQRVTLRCSPRSGDLSVYWYQQSLDQGLQFLIQYYNGEERAKGNILERFSAQQFPDLHSELNLSSLELGDSALYFCASSVEGTGSGYTFGSGTRLTVV.

CDR3 residues: CASRWTGGTSPTDTQYF. CDR3 coding DNA: TGTGCCAGCAGATGGACAGGGGGGACTAGCCCTACAGATACGCAGTATTTT. The V call is TRBV28, the J call TRBJ2-3, with TRBD1 as a possible D gene (10 bases). V was trimmed by 6 bases and J by 3 bases, leaving 22 bases between them. Germline CDR1 reads MDHEN; CDR2 reads SYDVKM. The CDR3 is made up of 17 amino acids.

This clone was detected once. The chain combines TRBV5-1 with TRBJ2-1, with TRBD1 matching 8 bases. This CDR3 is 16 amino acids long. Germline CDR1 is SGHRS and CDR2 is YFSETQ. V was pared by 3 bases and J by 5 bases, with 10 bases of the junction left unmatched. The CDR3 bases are TGCGCCAGCAGCTCCGAACCGGGACAGGTAAACAATGAGCAGTTCTTC. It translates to CASSSEPGQVNNEQFF.

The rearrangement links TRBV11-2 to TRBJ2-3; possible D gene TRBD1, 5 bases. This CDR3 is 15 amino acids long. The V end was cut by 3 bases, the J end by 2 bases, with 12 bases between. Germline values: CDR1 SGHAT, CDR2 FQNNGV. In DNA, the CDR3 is TGTGCCAGCAGCTTCGTTCTCGGACACACAGATACGCAGTATTTT. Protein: CASSFVLGHTDTQYF.

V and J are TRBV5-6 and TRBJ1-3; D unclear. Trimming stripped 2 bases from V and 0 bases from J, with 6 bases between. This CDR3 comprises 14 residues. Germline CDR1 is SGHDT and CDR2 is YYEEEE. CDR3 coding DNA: TGTGCCAGCAGCTTTTACAGCTCTGGAAACACCATATATTTT. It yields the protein CASSFYSSGNTIYF.

In nucleotides, the CDR3 is TGTGCCAGCAGCGGGACAGGCGACCTCTACGAGCAGTACTTC. Amino acid sequence: CASSGTGDLYEQYF. This chain links TRBV7-2 with TRBJ2-7; TRBD1 agrees at 8 bases. V gave up 5 bases and J gave up 3 bases; unmatched junction bases: 6. There are 14 residues in the CDR3. From germline, CDR1 is SGHTA and CDR2 FQGNSA.

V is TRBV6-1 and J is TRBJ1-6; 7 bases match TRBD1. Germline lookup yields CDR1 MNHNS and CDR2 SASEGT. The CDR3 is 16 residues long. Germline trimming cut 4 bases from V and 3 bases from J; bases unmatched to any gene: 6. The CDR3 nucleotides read TGTGCCAGCAGTGGGGGGACAGATCTCTATAATTCACCCCTCCACTTT. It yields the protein CASSGGTDLYNSPLHF.

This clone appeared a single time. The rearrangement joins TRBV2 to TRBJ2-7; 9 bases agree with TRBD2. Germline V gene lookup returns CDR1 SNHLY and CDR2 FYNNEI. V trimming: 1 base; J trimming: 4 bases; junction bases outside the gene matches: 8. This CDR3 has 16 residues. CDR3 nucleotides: TGTGCCAGCAGTGAAGGGCTAGCGGGATACGGGTACGAGCAGTACTTC. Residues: CASSEGLAGYGYEQYF.

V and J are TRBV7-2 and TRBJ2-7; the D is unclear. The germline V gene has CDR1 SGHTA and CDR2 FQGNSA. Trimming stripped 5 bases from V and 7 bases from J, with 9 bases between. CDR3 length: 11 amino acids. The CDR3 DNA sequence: TGTGCCAGCAGCACCCCCGGGGAGCAGTACTTC. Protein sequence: CASSTPGEQYF.

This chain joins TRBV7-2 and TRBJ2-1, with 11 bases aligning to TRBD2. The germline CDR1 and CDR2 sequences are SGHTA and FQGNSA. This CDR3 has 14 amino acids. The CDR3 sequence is CAIYPGLAVDEQFF. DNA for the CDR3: TGTGCGATATACCCGGGACTAGCGGTCGATGAGCAGTTCTTC. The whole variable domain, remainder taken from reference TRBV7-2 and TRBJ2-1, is GAGVSQSPSNKVTEKGKDVELRCDPISGHTALYWYRQSLGQGLEFLIYFQGNSAPDKSGLPSDRFSAERTGGSVSTLTIQRTQQEDSAVYLCAIYPGLAVDEQFFGPGTRLTVL.

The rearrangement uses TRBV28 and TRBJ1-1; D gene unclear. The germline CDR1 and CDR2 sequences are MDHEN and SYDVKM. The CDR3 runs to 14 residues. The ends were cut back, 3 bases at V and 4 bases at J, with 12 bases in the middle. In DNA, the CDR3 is TGTGCCAGCAGTTTCAACCTAGGGAGCACTGAAGCTTTCTTT. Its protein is CASSFNLGSTEAFF.

For the CDR3, the DNA is TGCGCCAGCAGCTTGGCCGTGGTAGCGGGAGGGCCCGACGGGGAGACCCAGTACTTC. Residues: CASSLAVVAGGPDGETQYF. The V call is TRBV5-1, the J call TRBJ2-5; 11 bases match TRBD2. The J segment lost 5 bases and the V segment lost 0 bases, leaving 15 bases of the junction unmatched. The CDR3 is 19 residues long. Germline assignment: CDR1 SGHRS and CDR2 YFSETQ.

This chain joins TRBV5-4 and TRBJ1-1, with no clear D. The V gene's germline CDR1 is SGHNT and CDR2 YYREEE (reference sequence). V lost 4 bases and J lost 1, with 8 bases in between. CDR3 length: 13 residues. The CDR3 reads CASSETWNTEAFF. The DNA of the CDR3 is TGTGCCAGCAGCGAAACTTGGAACACTGAAGCTTTCTTT.

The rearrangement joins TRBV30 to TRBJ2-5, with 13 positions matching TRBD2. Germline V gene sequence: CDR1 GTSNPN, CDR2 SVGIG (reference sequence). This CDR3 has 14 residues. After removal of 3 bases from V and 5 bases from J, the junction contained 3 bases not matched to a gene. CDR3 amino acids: CAWRGLAGQETQYF. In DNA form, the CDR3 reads TGTGCCTGGAGGGGACTAGCGGGACAGGAGACCCAGTACTTC.

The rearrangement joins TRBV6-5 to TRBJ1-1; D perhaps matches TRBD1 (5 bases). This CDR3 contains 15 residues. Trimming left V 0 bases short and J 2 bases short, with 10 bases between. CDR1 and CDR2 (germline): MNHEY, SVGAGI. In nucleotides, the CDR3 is TGTGCCAGCAGTTACTCTACAGGAATTAACACTGAAGCTTTCTTT. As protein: CASSYSTGINTEAFF.